This T cell receptor beta chain was recovered during a study of CD8 T cells in ankylosing spondylitis. TCRdb processed the 5' RACE reads anew with MiXCR; each CDR3 protein has one entry. The sample records under 300,000 distinct CDR3 sequences, about a sixth being singletons. This CDR3 is built from 13 residues. V lost 6 bases, J lost 4 bases, and 7 bases lay in between. In this sample, this clonotype turned up many times. The chain couples TRBV12-3 or TRBV12-4 to TRBJ2-6; D is ambiguous. The origin of this receptor is a male donor with ankylosing spondylitis or in good health (not recorded which). Material: blood, either unsorted or a sorted T cell fraction (not recorded which). The CDR3 bases are TGTGCCAGCAGGCAGTTCGGGGCCAACGTCCTGACTTTC. This codes for CASRQFGANVLTF.